The next 5 T cell receptor beta chains were all read from a single sample in a study of T cell responses to AZD1222 COVID-19 vaccine. Libraries were prepared by immunoSEQ multiplex PCR; TCRdb keeps only in-frame clonotypes and omits some of them. The repertoire consists of roughly 140,000 clones, with about 90% occurring once and the leading ten covering roughly 2.9%. The sequenced sample was peripheral blood, obtained on day 0 of MenACWY control vaccination. The receptors were gathered from an adult in good health.

This clone appeared once. The V and J genes are TRBV7-2 and TRBJ1-2, with D perhaps TRBD1 (5 bases). Germline values: CDR1 SGHTA, CDR2 FQGNSA. This CDR3 contains 14 residues. The germline V and J ends were trimmed by 0 bases and 8 bases, with 13 bases remaining between them. The CDR3 DNA reads TGTGCCAGCAGCTTAGCAGGGGCGCTTGAAGGCTACACCTTC. It yields the protein CASSLAGALEGYTF.

The chain couples TRBV3-1 (or the pseudogene TRBV3-2) to TRBJ2-7, with 13 nucleotides matching TRBD2. From germline, CDR1 is LGHDT and CDR2 YNNKEL (reference sequence). The length of the CDR3 is 19 residues. Trimming cost V 2 bases and J 0 bases; bases outside gene matches: 10. The CDR3 nucleotides are TGTGCCAGCAGCCAATCATGGGAGACTAGCGGGAGGAACTCCTACGAGCAGTACTTC. This translates into CASSQSWETSGRNSYEQYF.

The chain joins TRBV9 to TRBJ1-5, with no clear D. Germline V gene sequence: CDR1 SGDLS, CDR2 YYNGEE. The CDR3 spans 15 residues. Between the trimmed V and J ends, which lost 3 bases and 7 bases, there was a span of 17 bases. The DNA of the CDR3 is TGTGCCAGCAGCGCCTACTCGGGCAAGGGACAGCCCCAGCATTTT. The encoded protein is CASSAYSGKGQPQHF.

The chain couples TRBV5-6 to TRBJ1-1; D is possibly TRBD1 (5 bases). The CDR3 is 15 residues long. The germline gives CDR1 SGHDT, CDR2 YYEEEE. V lost 4 bases to trimming and J lost 6 bases, with 19 bases between them. The CDR3 DNA sequence: TGTGCCAGCAGCCATTCCAGGGAAAACACGCCTGAAGCTTTCTTT. As protein: CASSHSRENTPEAFF.

The rearrangement uses TRBV30 and TRBJ1-2, with unresolved D. Germline V gene sequence: CDR1 GTSNPN, CDR2 SVGIG (reference sequence). Trimming stripped 0 bases from V and 7 bases from J, with 15 bases between. The CDR3 consists of 14 residues. The CDR3: CAWSVQSRKFGYTF. For the CDR3, the DNA is TGTGCCTGGAGTGTACAGTCCAGAAAATTTGGCTACACCTTC.